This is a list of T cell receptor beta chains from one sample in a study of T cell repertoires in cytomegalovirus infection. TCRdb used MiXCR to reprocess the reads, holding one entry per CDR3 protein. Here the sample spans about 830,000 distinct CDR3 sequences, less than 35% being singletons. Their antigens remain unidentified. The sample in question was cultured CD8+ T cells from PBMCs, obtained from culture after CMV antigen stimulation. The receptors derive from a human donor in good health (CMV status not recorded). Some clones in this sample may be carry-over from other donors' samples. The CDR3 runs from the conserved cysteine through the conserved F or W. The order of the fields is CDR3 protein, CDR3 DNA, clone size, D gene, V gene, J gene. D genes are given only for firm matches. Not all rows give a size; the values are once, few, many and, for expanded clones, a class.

CDR3 protein: CASSWTSQGNEQFF
CDR3 DNA: TGTGCCAGCAGTTGGACTAGCCAGGGCAATGAGCAGTTCTTC
clone size: few
D gene: TRBD2
V gene: TRBV12-3/TRBV12-4
J gene: TRBJ2-1

CDR3 protein: CAISDSQGFTHADTQYF
CDR3 DNA: TGTGCCATCAGCGACTCGCAGGGGTTCACGCACGCAGATACGCAGTATTTT
clone size: few
D gene: .
V gene: TRBV10-3
J gene: TRBJ2-3

CDR3 protein: CASSQVALGHTEAFF
CDR3 DNA: TGTGCCAGCAGCCAAGTCGCACTCGGGCACACTGAAGCTTTCTTT
clone size: few
D gene: .
V gene: TRBV4-2
J gene: TRBJ1-1

CDR3 protein: CASRPRGGLPPVLFF
CDR3 DNA: TGTGCCAGCAGGCCGAGGGGCGGCCTCCCCCCTGTTTTGTTTTTT
clone size: .
D gene: .
V gene: TRBV6-6
J gene: TRBJ1-4

CDR3 protein: CSGYTGDGDYGYTF
CDR3 DNA: TGCAGCGGATATACAGGGGACGGCGACTATGGCTACACCTTC
clone size: .
D gene: TRBD1
V gene: TRBV29-1
J gene: TRBJ1-2

CDR3 protein: CASSRPGLYGYTF
CDR3 DNA: TGTGCCAGCAGCCGCCCTGGGCTGTATGGCTACACCTTC
clone size: many
D gene: .
V gene: TRBV12-3/TRBV12-4
J gene: TRBJ1-2

CDR3 protein: CATSRAIEKSWYEQYF
CDR3 DNA: TGTGCCACCAGCAGAGCTATAGAGAAATCTTGGTACGAGCAGTACTTC
clone size: .
D gene: .
V gene: TRBV15
J gene: TRBJ2-7

CDR3 protein: CASSYSNRDTEAFF
CDR3 DNA: TGTGCCAGCAGTTACTCGAACAGGGACACTGAAGCTTTCTTT
clone size: .
D gene: .
V gene: TRBV6-5
J gene: TRBJ1-1

CDR3 protein: CASSSRGVNYGYTF
CDR3 DNA: TGTGCCAGCAGCTCGCGGGGGGTTAACTATGGCTACACCTTC
clone size: .
D gene: .
V gene: TRBV11-1
J gene: TRBJ1-2

CDR3 protein: CASSSDTQEHQPQHF
CDR3 DNA: TGTGCCAGCAGTTCGGATACTCAAGAGCATCAGCCCCAGCATTTT
clone size: .
D gene: .
V gene: TRBV7-9
J gene: TRBJ1-5

CDR3 protein: CASSADRVVNTEAFF
CDR3 DNA: TGTGCCAGCAGCGCAGACAGGGTGGTTAACACTGAAGCTTTCTTT
clone size: .
D gene: TRBD1
V gene: TRBV7-9
J gene: TRBJ1-1

CDR3 protein: CASSRTGTSVWDTQYF
CDR3 DNA: TGTGCCAGCAGTCGGACCGGGACTAGCGTATGGGATACGCAGTATTTT
clone size: few
D gene: TRBD2
V gene: TRBV27
J gene: TRBJ2-3

CDR3 protein: CASSYDSTGELFF
CDR3 DNA: TGTGCCAGCAGTTACGATTCCACCGGGGAGCTGTTTTTT
clone size: few
D gene: .
V gene: TRBV6-5
J gene: TRBJ2-2

CDR3 protein: CVSTAGPFSGNTIYF
CDR3 DNA: TGTGTCAGTACGGCGGGGCCATTCTCTGGAAACACCATATATTTT
clone size: .
D gene: .
V gene: TRBV19
J gene: TRBJ1-3

CDR3 protein: CASRLGGEQYF
CDR3 DNA: TGTGCCAGCAGACTAGGCGGAGAGCAGTACTTC
clone size: .
D gene: .
V gene: TRBV12-3/TRBV12-4
J gene: TRBJ2-7

CDR3 protein: CASSYGVSGQPQHF
CDR3 DNA: TGTGCCAGCAGTTATGGGGTCTCAGGACAGCCCCAGCATTTT
clone size: few
D gene: .
V gene: TRBV27
J gene: TRBJ1-5

CDR3 protein: CASSLVPPGTEYGYTF
CDR3 DNA: TGTGCCAGCAGTTTGGTGCCCCCGGGAACCGAGTATGGCTACACCTTC
clone size: .
D gene: .
V gene: TRBV27
J gene: TRBJ1-2

CDR3 protein: CASTPQGRHNEQFF
CDR3 DNA: TGTGCCAGTACTCCACAGGGAAGGCACAATGAGCAGTTCTTC
clone size: .
D gene: .
V gene: TRBV27
J gene: TRBJ2-1

CDR3 protein: CASSLEYKGVGNTIYF
CDR3 DNA: TGTGCCAGCAGCTTAGAATATAAGGGAGTTGGAAACACCATATATTTT
clone size: .
D gene: .
V gene: TRBV7-2
J gene: TRBJ1-3

CDR3 protein: CASSATLHYEQYF
CDR3 DNA: TGTGCCAGCAGCGCAACCCTCCACTACGAGCAGTACTTC
clone size: few
D gene: .
V gene: TRBV2
J gene: TRBJ2-7

CDR3 protein: CASSQAGTRFPGGQFF
CDR3 DNA: TGTGCCAGCAGTCAAGCCGGGACTAGGTTCCCGGGGGGGCAGTTCTTC
clone size: few
D gene: TRBD2
V gene: TRBV6-2/TRBV6-3
J gene: TRBJ2-1

CDR3 protein: CASSQKGLDQPQHF
CDR3 DNA: TGCGCCAGCAGCCAGAAAGGGTTGGATCAGCCCCAGCATTTT
clone size: few
D gene: .
V gene: TRBV4-3
J gene: TRBJ1-5

CDR3 protein: CASGLDPWDSYTF
CDR3 DNA: TGTGCTAGTGGTTTAGACCCTTGGGATAGCTACACCTTC
clone size: many
D gene: .
V gene: TRBV12-5
J gene: TRBJ1-2

CDR3 protein: CASSQAGTEAFF
CDR3 DNA: TGTGCCAGCAGCCAAGCAGGGACTGAAGCTTTCTTT
clone size: many
D gene: .
V gene: TRBV4-1
J gene: TRBJ1-1

CDR3 protein: CASSTKPGTSANEQFF
CDR3 DNA: TGTGCCAGCAGCACTAAACCCGGGACTAGCGCCAATGAGCAGTTCTTC
clone size: few
D gene: TRBD2
V gene: TRBV14
J gene: TRBJ2-1

CDR3 protein: CASSPGPWNTGELFF
CDR3 DNA: TGTGCCAGCAGTCCGGGACCATGGAACACCGGGGAGCTGTTTTTT
clone size: .
D gene: .
V gene: TRBV6-6
J gene: TRBJ2-2

CDR3 protein: CASSEGRLYGYTF
CDR3 DNA: TGTGCCAGCAGTGAAGGCAGACTCTATGGCTACACCTTC
clone size: few
D gene: .
V gene: TRBV6-1
J gene: TRBJ1-2

CDR3 protein: CASSVGDHPGTGGNQPQHF
CDR3 DNA: TGTGCCAGCAGCGTAGGAGACCATCCCGGGACAGGAGGCAATCAGCCCCAGCATTTT
clone size: .
D gene: TRBD1
V gene: TRBV9
J gene: TRBJ1-5

CDR3 protein: CASQRGLGDSPLHF
CDR3 DNA: TGTGCCAGTCAGAGGGGCTTAGGGGATTCACCCCTCCACTTT
clone size: .
D gene: .
V gene: TRBV19
J gene: TRBJ1-6

CDR3 protein: CASSYRPGGSPLHF
CDR3 DNA: TGTGCCAGCAGTTACCGGCCCGGGGGGTCACCCCTCCACTTT
clone size: .
D gene: .
V gene: TRBV6-6
J gene: TRBJ1-6

CDR3 protein: CASSVTHTETQYF
CDR3 DNA: TGTGCCAGCAGTGTCACTCACACAGAGACCCAGTACTTC
clone size: .
D gene: .
V gene: TRBV6-1
J gene: TRBJ2-5

CDR3 protein: CASSFQGSETQYF
CDR3 DNA: TGTGCCAGCAGTTTTCAGGGGTCAGAGACCCAGTACTTC
clone size: many
D gene: .
V gene: TRBV12-3/TRBV12-4
J gene: TRBJ2-5

CDR3 protein: CATSELGTGDTDTQYF
CDR3 DNA: TGTGCCACCAGTGAGCTCGGGACAGGGGACACAGATACGCAGTATTTT
clone size: .
D gene: TRBD1
V gene: TRBV24-1
J gene: TRBJ2-3

CDR3 protein: CASSDYGSTDTQYF
CDR3 DNA: TGTGCCAGCAGTGATTACGGGAGCACAGATACGCAGTATTTT
clone size: .
D gene: .
V gene: TRBV6-1
J gene: TRBJ2-3

CDR3 protein: CASSKPSYEQYF
CDR3 DNA: TGTGCCAGCAGCAAACCTTCCTACGAGCAGTACTTC
clone size: .
D gene: .
V gene: TRBV27
J gene: TRBJ2-7

CDR3 protein: CASTLGRNYGYTF
CDR3 DNA: TGTGCCAGCACCCTTGGACGGAACTATGGCTACACCTTC
clone size: .
D gene: .
V gene: TRBV12-3/TRBV12-4
J gene: TRBJ1-2

CDR3 protein: CASSSPTVLTSGGDPDTQYF
CDR3 DNA: TGTGCCAGCAGTTCCCCAACGGTCCTTACTAGCGGGGGGGACCCAGATACGCAGTATTTT
clone size: .
D gene: TRBD2
V gene: TRBV28
J gene: TRBJ2-3

CDR3 protein: CASSVGDSGTQYF
CDR3 DNA: TGTGCCAGCAGCGTAGGTGATAGCGGGACCCAGTACTTC
clone size: few
D gene: .
V gene: TRBV9
J gene: TRBJ2-5

CDR3 protein: CASSSGVEDYGYTF
CDR3 DNA: TGTGCCAGCAGTTCCGGGGTGGAAGACTATGGCTACACCTTC
clone size: .
D gene: .
V gene: TRBV12-3/TRBV12-4
J gene: TRBJ1-2

CDR3 protein: CASSSQRRGMGTEAFF
CDR3 DNA: TGTGCCAGCAGCTCCCAGAGGAGAGGGATGGGCACTGAAGCTTTCTTT
clone size: few
D gene: .
V gene: TRBV7-9
J gene: TRBJ1-1